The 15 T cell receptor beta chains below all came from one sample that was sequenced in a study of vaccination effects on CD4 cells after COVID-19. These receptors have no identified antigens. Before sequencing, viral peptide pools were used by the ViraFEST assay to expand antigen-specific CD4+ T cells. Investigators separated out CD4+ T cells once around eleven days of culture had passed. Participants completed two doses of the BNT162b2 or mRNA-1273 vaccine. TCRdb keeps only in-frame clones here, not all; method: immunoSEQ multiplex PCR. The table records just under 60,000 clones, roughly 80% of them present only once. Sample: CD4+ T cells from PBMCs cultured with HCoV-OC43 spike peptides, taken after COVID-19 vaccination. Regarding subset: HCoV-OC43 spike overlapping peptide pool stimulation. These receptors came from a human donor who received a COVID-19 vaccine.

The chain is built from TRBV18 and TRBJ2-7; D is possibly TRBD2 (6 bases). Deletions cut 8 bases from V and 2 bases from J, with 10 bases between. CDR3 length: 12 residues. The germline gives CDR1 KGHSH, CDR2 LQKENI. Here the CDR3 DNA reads TGTGCCAGCGCGGGGAATACCTACGAGCAGTACGTC. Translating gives CASAGNTYEQYV.

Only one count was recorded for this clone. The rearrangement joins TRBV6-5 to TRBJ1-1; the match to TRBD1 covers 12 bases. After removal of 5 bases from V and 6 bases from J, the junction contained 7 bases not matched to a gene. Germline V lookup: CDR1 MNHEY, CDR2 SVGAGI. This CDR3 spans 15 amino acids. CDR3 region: CASSPGTGGKSEAFF. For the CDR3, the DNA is TGTGCCAGCAGTCCAGGGACAGGGGGCAAGTCTGAAGCTTTCTTT.

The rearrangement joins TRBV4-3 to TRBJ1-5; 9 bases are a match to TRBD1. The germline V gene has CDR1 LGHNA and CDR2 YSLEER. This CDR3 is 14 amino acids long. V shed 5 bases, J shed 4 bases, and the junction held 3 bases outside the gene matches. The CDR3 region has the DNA TGCGCCAGCAGCGACGGACAGGGGAATCAGCCCCAGCATTTT. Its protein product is CASSDGQGNQPQHF.

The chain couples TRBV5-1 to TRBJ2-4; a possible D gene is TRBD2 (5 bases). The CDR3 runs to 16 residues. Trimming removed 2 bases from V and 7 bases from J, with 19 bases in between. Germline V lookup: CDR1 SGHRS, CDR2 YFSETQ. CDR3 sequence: CASSLFSISSGNIQYF. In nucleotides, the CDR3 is TGCGCCAGCAGCTTATTCTCGATCTCTTCGGGGAACATTCAGTACTTC.

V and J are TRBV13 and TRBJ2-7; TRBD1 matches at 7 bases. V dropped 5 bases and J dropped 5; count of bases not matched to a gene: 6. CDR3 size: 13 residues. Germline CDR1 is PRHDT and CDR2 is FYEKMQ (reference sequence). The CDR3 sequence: CASSQQGLHEQYV. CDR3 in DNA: TGTGCCAGCAGCCAACAGGGGTTACACGAGCAGTACGTC.

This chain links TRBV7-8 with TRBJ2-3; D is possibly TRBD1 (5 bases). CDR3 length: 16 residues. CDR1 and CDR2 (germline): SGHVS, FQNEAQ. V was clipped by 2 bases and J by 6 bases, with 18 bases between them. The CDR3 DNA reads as TGTGCCAGCAGCTTAAATAAGGGGATGCAATGGGATACGCAGTATTTT. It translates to CASSLNKGMQWDTQYF.

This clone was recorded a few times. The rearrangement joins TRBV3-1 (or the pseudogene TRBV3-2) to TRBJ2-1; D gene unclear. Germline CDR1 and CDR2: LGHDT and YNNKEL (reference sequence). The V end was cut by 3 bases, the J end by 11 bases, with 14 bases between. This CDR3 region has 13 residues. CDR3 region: CASSQGNIVQQFF. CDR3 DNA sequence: TGTGCCAGCAGCCAGGGGAACATTGTGCAGCAGTTCTTC.

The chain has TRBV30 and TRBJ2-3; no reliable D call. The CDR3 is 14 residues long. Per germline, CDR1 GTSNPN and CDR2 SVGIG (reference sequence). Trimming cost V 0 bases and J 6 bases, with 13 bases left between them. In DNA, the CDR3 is TGTGCCTGGAGTGTAATAGGCTCAAGGGATACGCAGTATTTT. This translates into CAWSVIGSRDTQYF.

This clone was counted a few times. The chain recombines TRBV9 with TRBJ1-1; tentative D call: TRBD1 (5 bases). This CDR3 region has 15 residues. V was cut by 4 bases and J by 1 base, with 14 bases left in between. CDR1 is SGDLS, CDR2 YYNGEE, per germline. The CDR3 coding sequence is TGTGCCAGCAGCAGAGGACAAGCGAGGAACACTGAAGCTTTCTTT. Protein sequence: CASSRGQARNTEAFF.

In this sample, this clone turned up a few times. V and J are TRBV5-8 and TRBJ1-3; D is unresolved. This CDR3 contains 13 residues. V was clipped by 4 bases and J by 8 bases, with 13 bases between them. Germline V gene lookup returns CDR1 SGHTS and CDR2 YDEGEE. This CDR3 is CASSPGVWDTIYF. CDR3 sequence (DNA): TGTGCCAGCAGCCCGGGCGTATGGGACACCATATATTTT.

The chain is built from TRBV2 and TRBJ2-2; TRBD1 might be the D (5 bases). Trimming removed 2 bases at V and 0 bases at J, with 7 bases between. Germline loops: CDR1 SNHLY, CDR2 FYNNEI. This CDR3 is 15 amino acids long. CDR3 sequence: CASSEQGANTGELFF. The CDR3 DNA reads TGTGCCAGCAGTGAACAGGGCGCGAACACCGGGGAGCTGTTTTTT.

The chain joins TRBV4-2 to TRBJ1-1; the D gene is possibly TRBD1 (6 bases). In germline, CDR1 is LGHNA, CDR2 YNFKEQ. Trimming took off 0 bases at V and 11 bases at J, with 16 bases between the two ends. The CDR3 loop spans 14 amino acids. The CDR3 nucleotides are TGTGCCAGCAGCCAAGAACCAGGGGCCAATAAGGCTTTCTTT. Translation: CASSQEPGANKAFF.

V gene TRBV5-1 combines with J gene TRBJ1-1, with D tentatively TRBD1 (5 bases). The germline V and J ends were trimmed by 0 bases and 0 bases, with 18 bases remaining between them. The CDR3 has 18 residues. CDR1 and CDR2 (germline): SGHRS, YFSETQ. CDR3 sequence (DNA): TGCGCCAGCAGCTTGGACAGAACCGGGACCACCATGAACACTGAAGCTTTCTTT. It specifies CASSLDRTGTTMNTEAFF.

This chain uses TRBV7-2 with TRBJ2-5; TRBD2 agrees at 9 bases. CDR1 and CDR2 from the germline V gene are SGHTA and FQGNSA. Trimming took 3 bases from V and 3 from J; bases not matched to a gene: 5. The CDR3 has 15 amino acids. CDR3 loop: CASSLSGLAKETQYF. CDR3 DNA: TGTGCCAGCAGCTTGAGTGGACTAGCGAAAGAGACCCAGTACTTC. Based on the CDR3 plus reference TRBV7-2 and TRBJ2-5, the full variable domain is GAGVSQSPSNKVTEKGKDVELRCDPISGHTALYWYRQSLGQGLEFLIYFQGNSAPDKSGLPSDRFSAERTGGSVSTLTIQRTQQEDSAVYLCASSLSGLAKETQYFGPGTRLLVL.

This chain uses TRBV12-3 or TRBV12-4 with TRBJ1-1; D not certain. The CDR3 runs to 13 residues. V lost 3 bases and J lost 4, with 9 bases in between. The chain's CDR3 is CASSLARGTEAFF. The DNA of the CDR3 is TGTGCCAGCAGTTTGGCCCGGGGCACTGAAGCTTTCTTT.